This T cell receptor (beta chain) was documented in a study of cytomegalovirus exposure and HLA in healthy donors. The PCR used 60 Vbeta and 13 Jbeta primers. TCRdb keeps only in-frame clones here, not all; method: immunoSEQ multiplex PCR. The sample has about 110,000 clones, roughly 76% seen once. CDR3 length equals 14 residues. V shed 5 bases, J shed 4 bases, and the junction held 2 bases outside the gene matches. Per the germline V gene, CDR1 is SSHAT and CDR2 is FNYEAQ (reference sequence). The sequenced sample consisted of PBMCs. The clonotype comes from a woman in her forties or fifties in good health and CMV-seropositive. This chain links TRBV7-7 with TRBJ2-2; 9 nucleotides line up with TRBD1. As DNA, the CDR3 is TGTGCCAGCAGCCAGGACAGGGGCACCGGGGAGCTGTTTTTT. Its protein product is CASSQDRGTGELFF.